This section outlines one TCR beta chain sequence together with its context. Authors' data handling: Cell counts per sample came from amplifying reference gene primers. The method was immunoSEQ multiplex PCR; TCRdb's version includes in-frame clones alone and lacks a portion of them. The V and J calls and clone size were taken over from that table, and D and trimming were inferred from the DNA. The sample holds roughly 220,000 clones, 80% to 85% seen once. This record comes from a study of blood T cell repertoires in COVID-19. Study details: Researchers got acute and convalescent COVID-19 samples from the United States, Italy and Spain.

The receptor comes from a woman aged 40 to 50 who had recovered from COVID-19. The sample consisted of PBMCs or T cells enriched from blood (not recorded which).

This CDR3 is CASSGGLAVKSYNEQFF. The CDR3 DNA is TGTGCCAGCAGCGGGGGACTAGCGGTAAAATCCTACAATGAGCAGTTCTTC. The chain has TRBV27 and TRBJ2-1; 11 bases map to TRBD2. The CDR3 is 17 residues long. J lost 1 base, V lost 6 bases, and 8 bases had no gene match. CDR1 is MNHEY, CDR2 SMNVEV, per germline (reference sequence).